Included here is one TCR beta chain sequence, with context. This sample was included in a study of OX40 agonist ivuxolimab in advanced cancers. For the study at large: A diagnosis of hepatocellular carcinoma, melanoma, renal cell or head and neck cancer was present in dose-escalation patients. Three patients had partial responses: one hepatocellular carcinoma, two cutaneous melanoma.

The method was immunoSEQ multiplex PCR; TCRdb's version includes in-frame clones alone and lacks a portion of them. Of some 40,000 clones in the sample, 91% were seen once. This CDR3 is built from 14 residues. Germline V gives CDR1 SGHAT, CDR2 FQDESV (reference sequence). The V segment lost 6 bases and the J segment 5 bases; nucleotides outside the gene matches: 9. The TCR sequence derives from an adult with an advanced solid tumor such as melanoma, head and neck, liver or kidney cancer. The sample here was CD4+ or CD8+ T cells sorted from blood, taken in a trial of the OX40 agonist ivuxolimab. The chain uses TRBV11-1 and TRBJ2-5, with 7 bases that match TRBD1. CDR3 DNA sequence: TGTGCCAGCAGGTTGACAGGGATGGGTGAGACCCAGTACTTC. It is translated as CASRLTGMGETQYF.